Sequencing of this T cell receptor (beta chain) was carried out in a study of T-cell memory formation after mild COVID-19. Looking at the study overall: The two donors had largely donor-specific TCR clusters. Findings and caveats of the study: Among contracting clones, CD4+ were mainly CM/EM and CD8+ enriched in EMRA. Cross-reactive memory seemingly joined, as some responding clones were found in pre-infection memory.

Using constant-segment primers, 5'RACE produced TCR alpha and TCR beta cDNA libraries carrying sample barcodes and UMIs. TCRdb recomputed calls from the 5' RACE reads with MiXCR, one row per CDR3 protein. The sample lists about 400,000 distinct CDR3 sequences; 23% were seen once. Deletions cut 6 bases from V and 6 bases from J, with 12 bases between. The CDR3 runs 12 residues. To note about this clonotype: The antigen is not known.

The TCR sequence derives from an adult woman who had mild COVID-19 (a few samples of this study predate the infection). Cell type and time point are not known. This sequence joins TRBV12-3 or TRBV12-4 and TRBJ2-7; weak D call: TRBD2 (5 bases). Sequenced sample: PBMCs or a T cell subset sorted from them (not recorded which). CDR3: CASRPPGSEQYF. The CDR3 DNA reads TGTGCCAGCAGACCCCCGGGGAGCGAGCAGTACTTC.